This TCR beta chain was retrieved from a study of blood T cells in healthy people across ages. In germline, CDR1 is SEHNR, CDR2 FQNEAQ (reference sequence). The CDR3 is made up of 16 amino acids. J was trimmed by 6 bases and V by 2 bases; bases with no gene match: 8. Sample-barcoded 5' priming and a J-beta primer mix drove a second PCR of roughly 7 to 11 cycles. TCRdb reanalysed the 5' RACE reads using MiXCR and keeps one entry per CDR3 protein. Altogether roughly 2 million distinct CDR3 sequences are present, 49% being singletons, with the ten largest covering roughly 2.1%. This receptor was obtained from a woman aged 40 to 49 in good health. V and J are TRBV7-9 and TRBJ2-5; TRBD1 matches at 11 bases. Sequencing used blood. The CDR3 nucleotides are TGTGCCAGCAGCTTATACGGGACAGGGGGAGTTAAGACCCAGTACTTC. Its protein product is CASSLYGTGGVKTQYF.